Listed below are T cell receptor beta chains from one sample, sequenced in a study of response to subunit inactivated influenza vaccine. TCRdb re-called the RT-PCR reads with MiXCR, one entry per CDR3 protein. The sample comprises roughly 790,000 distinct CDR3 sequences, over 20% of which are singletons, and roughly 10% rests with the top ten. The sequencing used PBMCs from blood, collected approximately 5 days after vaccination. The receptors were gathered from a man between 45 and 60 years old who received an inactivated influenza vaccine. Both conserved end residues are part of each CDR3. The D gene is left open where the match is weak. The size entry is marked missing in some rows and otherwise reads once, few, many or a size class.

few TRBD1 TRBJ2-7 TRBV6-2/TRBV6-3 CASKTPGQGTYEQYF TGTGCCAGCAAAACTCCGGGACAGGGGACCTACGAGCAGTACTTC
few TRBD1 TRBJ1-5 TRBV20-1 CSAQDRVGQPQHF TGCAGTGCCCAAGACAGGGTCGGGCAGCCCCAGCATTTT
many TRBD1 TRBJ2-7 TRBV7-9 CASSLGDRGSYEQYF TGTGCCAGCAGCCTGGGGGACAGGGGCTCCTACGAGCAGTACTTC
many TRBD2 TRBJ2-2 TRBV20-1 CSASRRRGGTGELFF TGCAGTGCTAGTAGGAGGCGGGGGGGAACCGGGGAGCTGTTTTTT
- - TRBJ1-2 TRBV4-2 CASSQSSSYGYTF TGTGCCAGCAGCCAATCCAGCTCTTATGGCTACACCTTC
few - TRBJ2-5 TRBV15 CATSREGSQETQYF TGTGCCACCAGCCGAGAGGGAAGCCAAGAGACCCAGTACTTC
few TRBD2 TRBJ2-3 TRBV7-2 CASSLGDYSTDTQYF TGTGCCAGCAGCTTAGGGGACTACAGCACAGATACGCAGTATTTT
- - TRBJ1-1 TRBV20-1 CSARPGADTEAFF TGCAGTGCTAGACCGGGGGCCGACACTGAAGCTTTCTTT
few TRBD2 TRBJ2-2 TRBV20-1 CSARGLGNTGELFF TGCAGTGCCCGGGGACTAGGGAACACCGGGGAGCTGTTTTTT
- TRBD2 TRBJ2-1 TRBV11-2 CASSLRNSGLSSYNEQFF TGTGCCAGCAGCTTAAGAAATAGCGGGTTGAGCTCCTACAATGAGCAGTTCTTC
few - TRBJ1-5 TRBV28 CASSFLGRNQPQHF TGTGCCAGCAGTTTCTTAGGGCGCAATCAGCCCCAGCATTTT